Following are 2 T cell receptor beta chains from one sample sequenced in a study of T cell repertoires in cytomegalovirus infection. These receptors' antigens are unknown. From the reads, TCRdb called clonotypes with MiXCR, one entry per CDR3 protein. The table shows 550,000 to 850,000 distinct CDR3 sequences, with around a third occurring only once. Specimen: cultured PBMCs, collected from culture after CMV antigen stimulation. These TCRs come from a human donor in good health (CMV status not recorded). Some clones in this sample may be carry-over from other donors' samples.

The chain employs TRBV20-1 and TRBJ2-7; D might be TRBD2 (7 bases). Germline assignment: CDR1 DFQATT and CDR2 SNEGSKA (reference sequence). The V and J ends lost 6 bases and 2 bases respectively, with 17 bases between them. The CDR3 is 14 amino acids. The CDR3 nucleotides are TGCAGTGCCTCCCGGAGGGGGACTACCTACGAGCAGTACTTC. It yields the protein CSASRRGTTYEQYF.

This clonotype was seen more than once but under ten times. V gene TRBV6-8 combines with J gene TRBJ1-5, with TRBD1 matching over 8 bases. The ends lost 5 bases at V and 1 base at J; junction bases unmatched: 7. CDR3 size: 16 residues. Per germline, CDR1 MNHGY and CDR2 SAAAGT. As DNA, the CDR3 is TGTGCCAGCAGTGGAGGACAGGGTCGAAGCAATCAGCCCCAGCATTTT. It translates to CASSGGQGRSNQPQHF.